A single sample gave rise to the 3 T cell receptor beta chains below, sequenced in a study of vaccination effects on CD4 cells after COVID-19. Antigens of these TCRs are unknown. Data came from immunoSEQ multiplex PCR; TCRdb stores just in-frame clones and leaves some out. The sample includes tens of thousands of clones, around 74% seen only once; the top ten take around 1.5%. Expansion with viral peptide pools was applied to antigen-specific CD4+ T cells by the ViraFEST assay prior to sequencing. Having been cultured for approximately ten days, the cells underwent CD4+ T cell isolation. Of the BNT162b2 and mRNA-1273 vaccines, participants received two doses of one or the other. The sample in question was CD4+ T cells from PBMCs cultured with HCoV-229E spike peptides, obtained after COVID-19 vaccination. Receptor source: a human donor who received a COVID-19 vaccine.

The rearrangement links TRBV6-4 to TRBJ1-5, with TRBD1 identical over 7 bases. The CDR3 loop spans 14 amino acids. CDR1 is MRHNA, CDR2 SNTAGT, per germline. V lost 1 base, J lost 6 bases, and 3 bases stayed unmatched. CDR3 residues: CASSDFRGGQPQHF. The CDR3 DNA reads as TGTGCCAGCAGTGACTTCAGGGGGGGTCAGCCCCAGCATTTT.

This chain joins TRBV3-1 (or the pseudogene TRBV3-2) and TRBJ1-4, with TRBD1 as a possible D gene (6 bases). The germline CDR1 and CDR2 sequences are LGHDT and YNNKEL (reference sequence). The V gene lost 4 bases and the J gene lost 8 bases, with 11 bases spanning the gap. CDR3 size: 13 residues. CDR3 sequence: CASSRARGEKLFF. Written as DNA, the CDR3 is TGTGCCAGCAGCCGGGCTAGGGGGGAAAAACTGTTTTTT.

This clone was recorded only once. The chain employs TRBV6-6 and TRBJ2-7; tentative D call: TRBD1 (6 bases). Trimming took off 5 bases at V and 3 bases at J, with 17 bases between the two ends. CDR3 length: 15 residues. The V gene's germline CDR1 is MNHNY and CDR2 SVGAGI (reference sequence). The CDR3, as DNA: TGTGCCAGCAGTCCGGCCTCCGGGACACGCTACGAGCAGTACGTC. Protein: CASSPASGTRYEQYV.